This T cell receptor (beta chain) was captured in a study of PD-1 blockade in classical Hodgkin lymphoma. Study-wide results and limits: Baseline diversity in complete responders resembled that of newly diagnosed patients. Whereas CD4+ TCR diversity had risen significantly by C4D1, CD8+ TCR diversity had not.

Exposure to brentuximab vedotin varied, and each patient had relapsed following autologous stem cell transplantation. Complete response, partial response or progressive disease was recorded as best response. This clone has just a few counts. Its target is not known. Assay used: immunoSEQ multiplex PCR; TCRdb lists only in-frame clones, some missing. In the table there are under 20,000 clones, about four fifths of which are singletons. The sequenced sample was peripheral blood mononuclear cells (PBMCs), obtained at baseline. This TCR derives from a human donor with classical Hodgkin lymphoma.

This chain's CDR3 is CASSEAMGSWEGYTF. Here the CDR3 DNA reads TGTGCCAGCAGTGAAGCTATGGGCTCTTGGGAGGGCTACACCTTC. V and J are TRBV2 and TRBJ1-2; D call uncertain. V gave up 0 bases and J gave up 8 bases, with 16 bases separating them. This CDR3 is built from 15 residues. Germline V gene sequence: CDR1 SNHLY, CDR2 FYNNEI. The variable domain in full, completed from reference TRBV2 and TRBJ1-2, reads EPEVTQTPSHQVTQMGQEVILRCVPISNHLYFYWYRQILGQKVEFLVSFYNNEISEKSEIFDDQFSVERPDGSNFTLKIRSTKLEDSAMYFCASSEAMGSWEGYTFGSGTRLTVV.